The 4 T cell receptor beta chains listed next were all sequenced from one sample in a study of T cells in narcolepsy. TCRdb's table, derived via immunoSEQ multiplex PCR, lists solely in-frame clones and lacks some. Here the sample spans around 26,000 clones, roughly four fifths being singletons. What was sequenced was CD45RA- memory CD4+ T cells from PBMCs. The receptor source for this set is a human donor with narcolepsy.

The CDR3 protein is CASSDRMGQGKAFF. The CDR3 coding sequence is TGTGCCAGCAGCGATAGGATGGGACAGGGTAAAGCTTTCTTT. This sequence joins TRBV6-1 and TRBJ1-1; 9 nucleotides agree with TRBD1. The germline V gene encodes CDR1 MNHNS and CDR2 SASEGT. V dropped 6 bases and J dropped 9; count of bases not matched to a gene: 11. The CDR3 loop spans 14 amino acids.

The chain employs TRBV19 and TRBJ1-5; tentatively, D is TRBD1 (5 bases). V shed 5 bases and J shed 9 bases, with 23 bases lying between them. Germline V gene sequence: CDR1 LNHDA, CDR2 SQIVND (reference sequence). This CDR3 is built from 16 residues. CDR3 DNA sequence: TGTGCCAGTAGTGAAACCCGGAGGACACACGTACGGCCCCAGCATTTT. Residues: CASSETRRTHVRPQHF.

The gene calls are TRBV7-9 and TRBJ1-1; D is unresolved. This CDR3 spans 12 amino acids. Between the trimmed V and J ends, which lost 4 bases and 1 base, there was a span of 4 bases. CDR1 SEHNR and CDR2 FQNEAQ come from the germline V gene (reference sequence). In DNA, the CDR3 is TGTGCCAGCAGCTGGCAGAACACTGAAGCTTTCTTT. Translation gives CASSWQNTEAFF.

This chain uses TRBV4-2 with TRBJ2-7; D might be TRBD1 (6 bases). This CDR3 spans 15 amino acids. V lost 3 bases and J 6 bases, leaving 18 bases between the germline ends. Germline values: CDR1 LGHNA, CDR2 YNFKEQ. Written as DNA, the CDR3 is TGTGCCAGCAGCCATGGGGACAATCAGAGACCCGAGCAGTACTTC. Translated, it gives CASSHGDNQRPEQYF.